A single sample is the source of the 9 T cell receptor beta chains below, sequenced in a study of blood T cell repertoires in COVID-19. TCRdb's copy holds only in-frame clones and misses some; the assay was immunoSEQ multiplex PCR. In the table there are around 450,000 clones, nearly 90% of which are singletons. Sample: PBMCs or T cells enriched from blood (not recorded which). The source is a woman aged 18-29 years with acute COVID-19.

The CDR3: CATMASLAGGYEQYF. The CDR3 region has the DNA TGTGCCACCATGGCGTCGCTAGCGGGGGGATACGAGCAGTACTTC. The chain carries TRBV6-5 and TRBJ2-7, with 11 bases aligning to TRBD2. This CDR3 is built from 15 residues. V was clipped by 10 bases and J by 4 bases; unmatched bases: 12. Germline CDR1 MNHEY, CDR2 SVGAGI.

CDR3 sequence (DNA): TGTGCCAGCAGCTACGACCGGGAAAACTATGGCTACACCTTC. Residues: CASSYDRENYGYTF. The chain couples TRBV7-9 to TRBJ1-2; D remains ambiguous. V was clipped by 4 bases and J by 2 bases, with 11 bases between them. The V gene's germline CDR1 is SEHNR and CDR2 FQNEAQ (reference sequence). This CDR3 has 14 residues.

V usage is TRBV10-2 and J usage is TRBJ2-2; D is possibly TRBD2 (5 bases). The CDR3 length is 14 residues. Germline V gene lookup returns CDR1 WSHSY and CDR2 SAAADI. V was pared by 6 bases and J by 5 bases, with 13 bases between. The CDR3 region is CASRIAEVTGELFF. The CDR3 DNA sequence: TGCGCCAGCAGGATCGCGGAGGTGACCGGGGAGCTGTTTTTT.

The chain has TRBV5-1 and TRBJ2-7, with 7 bases that match TRBD2. There are 16 residues in the CDR3. Trimming at V came to 4 bases and at J to 1 base, leaving 11 bases not matched to a gene. Germline CDR1 is SGHRS and CDR2 is YFSETQ. The CDR3 coding sequence is TGCGCCAGCAGCGGTGGCGGGGGTTTTAATTCCTACGAGCAGTACTTC. Translated, it gives CASSGGGGFNSYEQYF.

The chain recombines TRBV27 with TRBJ2-7, with 14 nucleotides matching TRBD2. Trimming took 4 bases from V and 4 from J; bases not matched to a gene: 6. The CDR3 has 16 amino acids. Germline V CDR1 and CDR2: MNHEY, SMNVEV (reference sequence). This CDR3 is CASSSKGTSGSYEQYF. CDR3 nucleotide sequence: TGTGCCAGCAGTTCCAAGGGGACTAGCGGGAGTTACGAGCAGTACTTC.

The chain joins TRBV30 to TRBJ2-7, with D possibly matching TRBD2 (6 bases). The V end was cut by 4 bases, the J end by 2 bases, with 12 bases between. Germline V gene data show CDR1 as GTSNPN and CDR2 as SVGIG (reference sequence). The CDR3 has 13 amino acids. The CDR3 DNA reads TGTGCCTGGACCGGGACTTCGACCTACGAGCAGTACTTC. Translated: CAWTGTSTYEQYF.

The chain combines TRBV5-6 with TRBJ1-2; tentatively, D is TRBD1 (5 bases). This CDR3 contains 14 residues. The germline V gene has CDR1 SGHDT and CDR2 YYEEEE. Trimming took off 4 bases at V and 6 bases at J, with 16 bases between the two ends. CDR3: CASSVIRVPHGYTF. In DNA, the CDR3 is TGTGCCAGCAGCGTCATCAGGGTGCCCCATGGCTACACCTTC.

The chain is built from TRBV28 and TRBJ1-2; D gene uncertain. The germline V gene has CDR1 MDHEN and CDR2 SYDVKM. The CDR3 is 14 amino acids. The V and J ends lost 2 bases and 2 bases respectively, with 9 bases between them. CDR3 DNA: TGTGCCAGCAGTTTACGAGACAACAACTATGGCTACACCTTC. Its translation is CASSLRDNNYGYTF.

This chain uses TRBV5-8 with TRBJ2-7; TRBD2 agrees at 11 bases. The CDR3 totals 15 residues. Germline CDR1 reads SGHTS; CDR2 reads YDEGEE. The junction had 5 bases not matched to a gene; V was cut back by 4 bases and J by 2 bases. CDR3 sequence reads: CASSGGTSGTYEQYF. Written as DNA, the CDR3 is TGTGCCAGCAGCGGAGGGACTAGCGGTACCTACGAGCAGTACTTC.